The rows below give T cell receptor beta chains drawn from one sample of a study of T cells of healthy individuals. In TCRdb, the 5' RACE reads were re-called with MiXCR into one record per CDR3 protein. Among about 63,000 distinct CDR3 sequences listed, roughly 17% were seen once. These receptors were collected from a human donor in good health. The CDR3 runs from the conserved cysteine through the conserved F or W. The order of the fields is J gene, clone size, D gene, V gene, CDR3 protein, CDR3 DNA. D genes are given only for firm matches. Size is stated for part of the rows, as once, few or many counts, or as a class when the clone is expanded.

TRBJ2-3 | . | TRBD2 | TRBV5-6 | CASNQGPRGGARDTQYF | TGTGCCAGCAACCAGGGCCCGCGCGGGGGGGCGAGAGATACGCAGTATTTT
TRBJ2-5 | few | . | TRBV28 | CASSLSPAETQYF | TGTGCCAGCAGTTTGAGTCCTGCGGAGACCCAGTACTTC
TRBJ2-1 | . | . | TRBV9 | CASSVESRNNEQFF | TGTGCCAGCAGCGTAGAATCCAGAAACAATGAGCAGTTCTTC
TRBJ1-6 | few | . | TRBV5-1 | CASSLGTGQSYNSPLHF | TGCGCCAGCAGCTTGGGGACGGGACAATCCTATAATTCACCCCTCCACTTT
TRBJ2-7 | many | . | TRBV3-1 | CASSRSNEQYF | TGTGCCAGCAGCCGGTCTAACGAGCAGTACTTC
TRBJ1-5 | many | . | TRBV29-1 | CSVGLGGGQPQHF | TGCAGCGTTGGGCTTGGGGGCGGTCAGCCCCAGCATTTT
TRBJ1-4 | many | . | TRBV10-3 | CAISGGGNEKLFF | TGTGCCATCAGTGGAGGGGGTAATGAAAAACTGTTTTTT
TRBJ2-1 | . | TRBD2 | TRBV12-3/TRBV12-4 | CASSLAGGLAYYNEQFF | TGTGCCAGCAGTTTAGCGGGAGGACTAGCGTATTACAATGAGCAGTTCTTC
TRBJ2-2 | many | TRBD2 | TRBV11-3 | CASSEREDGELFF | TGTGCCAGCAGCGAACGGGAGGACGGGGAGCTGTTTTTT
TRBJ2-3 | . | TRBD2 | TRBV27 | CATGLATSADTQYF | TGTGCCACTGGACTAGCAACGTCCGCAGATACGCAGTATTTT
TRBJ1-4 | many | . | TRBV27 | CASSFGKGLSEKLFF | TGTGCCAGCAGTTTTGGGAAAGGTCTTAGTGAAAAACTGTTTTTT
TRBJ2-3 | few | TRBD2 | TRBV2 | CASRSGTIMRDTQYF | TGTGCCAGCAGGTCCGGGACTATCATGCGAGATACGCAGTATTTT
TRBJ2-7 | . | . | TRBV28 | CASTPMMGVPGGQYF | TGTGCCAGCACCCCCATGATGGGGGTTCCCGGCGGGCAGTACTTC
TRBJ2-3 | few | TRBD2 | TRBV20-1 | CSARAPGLAGMGPDTQYF | TGCAGTGCTAGAGCCCCGGGGCTAGCGGGGATGGGTCCAGATACGCAGTATTTT
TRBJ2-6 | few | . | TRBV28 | CASSPTGRQTGANVLTF | TGTGCCAGCAGTCCCACCGGACGCCAAACTGGGGCCAACGTCCTGACTTTC
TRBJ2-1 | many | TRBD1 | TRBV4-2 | CASSQEGTAYNEQFF | TGTGCCAGCAGCCAAGAAGGGACAGCCTACAATGAGCAGTTCTTC
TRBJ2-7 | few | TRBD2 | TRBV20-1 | CSARELAGGTYEQYF | TGCAGTGCTAGAGAACTAGCGGGAGGAACCTACGAGCAGTACTTC
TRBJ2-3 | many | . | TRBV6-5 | CASSYSSGAGTDTQYF | TGTGCCAGCAGTTACTCGAGTGGGGCGGGCACAGATACGCAGTATTTT
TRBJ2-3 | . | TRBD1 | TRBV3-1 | CASSQRQGPDTQYF | TGTGCCAGCAGCCAGAGACAGGGACCAGATACGCAGTATTTT
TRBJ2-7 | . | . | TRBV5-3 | CARSLERKTYEQYF | TGTGCCAGAAGCTTGGAGAGGAAAACCTACGAGCAGTACTTC
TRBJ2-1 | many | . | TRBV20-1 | CSARDLSGLSSYNEQFF | TGCAGTGCTAGAGATCTAAGTGGACTAAGCTCCTACAATGAGCAGTTCTTC
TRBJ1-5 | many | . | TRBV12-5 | CASGLAPWSSNQPQHF | TGTGCTAGTGGTTTGGCCCCTTGGAGTAGCAATCAGCCCCAGCATTTT
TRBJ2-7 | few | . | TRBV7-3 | CASSLSGRANEQYF | TGTGCCAGCAGCTTATCCGGCAGGGCAAACGAGCAGTACTTC
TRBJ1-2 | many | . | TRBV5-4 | CASSLEQYGYTF | TGTGCCAGCAGCTTGGAACAGTATGGCTACACCTTC
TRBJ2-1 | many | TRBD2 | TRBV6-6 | CASSLAGNYNEQFF | TGTGCCAGCAGTTTAGCGGGAAACTACAATGAGCAGTTCTTC
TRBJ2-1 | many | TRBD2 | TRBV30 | CAWSVPSGGVSSYNEQFF | TGTGCCTGGAGTGTACCTAGCGGGGGGGTGAGTTCCTACAATGAGCAGTTCTTC
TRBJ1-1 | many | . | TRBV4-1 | CASSPSGMNTEAFF | TGCGCCAGCAGTCCGTCTGGGATGAACACTGAAGCTTTCTTT
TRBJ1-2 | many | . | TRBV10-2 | CASSDLQGGREGYTF | TGCGCCAGCAGTGACCTACAGGGAGGTCGGGAGGGCTACACCTTC
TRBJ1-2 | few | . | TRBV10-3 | CAIPRDGYTF | TGTGCCATCCCTAGGGATGGCTACACCTTC
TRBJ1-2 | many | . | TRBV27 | CASSAQGPYGYTF | TGTGCCAGCAGTGCGCAGGGCCCCTATGGCTACACCTTC
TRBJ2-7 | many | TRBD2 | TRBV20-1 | CSASSLAGPGYEQYF | TGCAGTGCTAGTTCCCTAGCGGGACCGGGGTACGAGCAGTACTTC
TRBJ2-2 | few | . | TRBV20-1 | CSARDPRRGVGELFF | TGCAGTGCTAGAGATCCCAGGCGGGGAGTTGGGGAGCTGTTTTTT
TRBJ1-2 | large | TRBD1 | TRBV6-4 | CASSDTGQGFFGGYTF | TGTGCCAGCAGTGATACGGGACAGGGGTTCTTCGGTGGCTACACCTTC
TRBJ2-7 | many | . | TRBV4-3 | CASSQESDYEQYF | TGCGCCAGCAGCCAAGAATCGGACTACGAGCAGTACTTC
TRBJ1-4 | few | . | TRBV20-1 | CSASRGVNEKLFF | TGCAGTGCTAGCCGAGGGGTGAATGAAAAACTGTTTTTT
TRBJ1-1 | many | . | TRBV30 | CARSRVMNTEAFF | TGTGCCCGAAGCAGGGTCATGAACACTGAAGCTTTCTTT
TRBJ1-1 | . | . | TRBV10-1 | CASSYQQGSEAFF | TGCGCCAGCAGTTATCAACAGGGATCTGAAGCTTTCTTT
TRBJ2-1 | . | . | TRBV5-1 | CASSLWGTNYNEQFF | TGCGCCAGCAGCTTGTGGGGTACTAACTACAATGAGCAGTTCTTC
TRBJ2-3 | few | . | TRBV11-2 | CASSQGGGATDTQYF | TGTGCCAGCAGCCAAGGGGGGGGCGCTACAGATACGCAGTATTTT
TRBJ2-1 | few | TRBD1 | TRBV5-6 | CASSLTPGQGLYNEQFF | TGTGCCAGCAGCTTGACCCCGGGACAGGGTCTCTACAATGAGCAGTTCTTC
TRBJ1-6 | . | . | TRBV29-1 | CSARETGQAPLHF | TGCAGCGCTAGGGAGACAGGCCAGGCACCCCTCCACTTT
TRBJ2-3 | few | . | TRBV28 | CASSLIGLASTDTQYF | TGTGCCAGCAGTTTAATTGGTCTAGCCAGCACAGATACGCAGTATTTT
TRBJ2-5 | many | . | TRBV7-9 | CASSLNGYTQETQYF | TGTGCCAGCAGCTTAAATGGCTATACTCAAGAGACCCAGTACTTC
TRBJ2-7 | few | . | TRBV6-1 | CASSELAGASYEQYF | TGTGCCAGCAGTGAACTTGCGGGGGCCTCCTACGAGCAGTACTTC
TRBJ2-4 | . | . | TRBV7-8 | CASSFGGNIQYF | TGTGCCAGCAGCTTTGGGGGAAACATTCAGTACTTC
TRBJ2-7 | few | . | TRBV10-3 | CAISDPGLTLYEQYF | TGTGCCATCAGTGATCCAGGGTTGACCCTCTACGAGCAGTACTTC
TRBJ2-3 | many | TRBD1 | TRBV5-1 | CASSLGQGSDTQYF | TGCGCCAGCAGCTTAGGACAGGGGTCAGATACGCAGTATTTT
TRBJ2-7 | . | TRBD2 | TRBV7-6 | CASSFASGRYEQYF | TGTGCCAGCAGCTTTGCTAGCGGGAGATACGAGCAGTACTTC
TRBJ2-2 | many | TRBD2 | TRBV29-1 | CSVAGGGRTSGTGELFF | TGCAGCGTTGCGGGGGGGGGAAGGACTAGCGGGACCGGGGAGCTGTTTTTT
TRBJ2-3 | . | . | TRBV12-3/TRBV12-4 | CASSSSRESTDTQYF | TGTGCCAGCAGTTCGTCTAGAGAGAGCACAGATACGCAGTATTTT